The T cell receptor beta chain under discussion was sequenced for a study of graft-versus-host responses after intestinal transplantation. The wider study: Every one of the recipients received anti-thymocyte globulin induction and afterwards took tacrolimus and steroids for about 3 years.

Overall study results and limits: Researchers found GvH clones in recipient marrow, and some showed up first in ileum or blood. GvH clone levels peaked in circulation, and this peak was associated with early post-transplant HvG declines.

Regarding this clone: The antigen remains undetermined.

Generated by immunoSEQ multiplex PCR, the TCRdb table keeps only in-frame clones and is missing some. The data show 150,000 or so clones, 92% seen once. This material consisted of unstimulated CD4+ T cells sorted from spleen or lymph node cells, taken before intestinal transplant. This TCR was recovered from a human donor who received an intestinal transplant.

Written as DNA, the CDR3 is TGTGCCAGCAGTATCGGCTACGAGCAGTACTTC. It is translated as CASSIGYEQYF. This sequence joins TRBV2 and TRBJ2-7; D uncertain. The V end lost 5 bases, the J end lost 3 bases, and 5 bases lay between the germline ends. This CDR3 contains 11 residues. Per the germline V gene, CDR1 is SNHLY and CDR2 is FYNNEI. Using reference TRBV2 and TRBJ2-7 for the parts outside the CDR3, the full variable domain is EPEVTQTPSHQVTQMGQEVILRCVPISNHLYFYWYRQILGQKVEFLVSFYNNEISEKSEIFDDQFSVERPDGSNFTLKIRSTKLEDSAMYFCASSIGYEQYFGPGTRLTVT.